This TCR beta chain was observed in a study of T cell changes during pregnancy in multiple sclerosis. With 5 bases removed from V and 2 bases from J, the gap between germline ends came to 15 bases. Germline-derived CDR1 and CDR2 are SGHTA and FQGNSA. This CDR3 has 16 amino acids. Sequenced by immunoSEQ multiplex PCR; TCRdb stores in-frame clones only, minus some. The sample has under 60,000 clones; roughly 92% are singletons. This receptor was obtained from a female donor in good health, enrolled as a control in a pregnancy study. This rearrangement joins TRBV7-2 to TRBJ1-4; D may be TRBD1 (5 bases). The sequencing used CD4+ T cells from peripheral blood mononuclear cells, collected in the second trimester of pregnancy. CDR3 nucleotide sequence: TGTGCCAGCAGCCTAACCTCAGGGTCGACTAATGAAAAACTGTTTTTT. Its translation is CASSLTSGSTNEKLFF.